This entry concerns a single TCR beta chain. Clones were sequenced by immunoSEQ multiplex PCR, and TCRdb holds only the in-frame ones, with some missing. The table includes 2 million to 2.5 million clones, about 95% detected once. CD45RO-negative, CCR7-selected cells formed the naive CD8 fraction, which excluded terminally differentiated effector memory CD45RA+ cells. This sample stems from a study of shared clonotypes between healthy human individuals. Study in general: Three CD4 naive, three CD4 memory, two CD8 naive and one CD8 memory plate were used per donor.

Germline-derived CDR1 and CDR2 are MGHRA and YSYEKL. The CDR3 spans 18 residues. Losses at the gene ends were 0 bases for V and 6 bases for J; bases not matched to a gene: 13. The sequence was collected from a man younger than 35 in good health. The rearrangement uses TRBV4-1 and TRBJ1-1; TRBD1 matches at 10 bases. Sequenced input: naive CD8+ T cells sorted from blood. This CDR3 is CASSQDNPGQGYQAEAFF. The CDR3 region has the DNA TGCGCCAGCAGCCAAGACAATCCGGGACAGGGGTATCAGGCTGAAGCTTTCTTT.